This T cell receptor (beta chain) was recovered during a study of beta chain features in type 1 diabetes. Overall study results and limits: Across patients, naive, central memory and Treg TCRB repertoires exhibited apparently greater similarity than was observed across healthy donors.

Averaging approximately 120 mL, one heparinised blood draw came from each individual donor. Concerning this clone: Its specificity is unknown.

The investigators reverse transcribed all of the isolated RNA, so they sequenced expressed TCRB transcripts. Some clones are missing from TCRdb's copy, which holds only in-frame ones; the method was immunoSEQ multiplex PCR. This table holds under 200,000 clones, about 7.3% found once. The sequenced material came from central memory CD4+ T cells from blood. The TCR comes from a man between 18 and 29 years old in good health.

The CDR3 nucleotides read TGTGCCAGCAGTTTATCACGGGGGGTCTATGGCTACACCTTC. This codes for CASSLSRGVYGYTF. The chain links TRBV28 to TRBJ1-2; TRBD1 is a possible D gene (5 bases). The CDR3 has 14 residues. Trimming took 1 base from V and 4 from J, leaving 10 bases between them. Per germline, CDR1 MDHEN and CDR2 SYDVKM.